The 26 T cell receptor beta chains in this list originate from one sample, sequenced in a study of identifying expanded T cells in peripheral blood. TCRdb's table, derived via immunoSEQ multiplex PCR, lists solely in-frame clones and lacks some. The data contain 95,000 to 150,000 clones, more than 75% of them seen just once; the ten biggest clones take up 3% to 3.5%. Sequencing was carried out using blood. Receptor source: a person aged 18-70 years in good health.

The chain carries TRBV10-2 and TRBJ2-1; perhaps TRBD2 as D (6 bases). CDR1 is WSHSY and CDR2 is SAAADI in the germline V gene. The CDR3 has 15 residues. V was trimmed by 3 bases and J by 9 bases, leaving 18 bases between them. The DNA of the CDR3 is TGCGCCAGCAGTGACACGGGACTTGGTAATCGTGAGCAGTTCTTC. Amino acids: CASSDTGLGNREQFF.

The rearrangement links TRBV2 to TRBJ1-1; no firm D call. V lost 7 bases and J 6 bases, leaving 9 bases between the germline ends. The length of the CDR3 is 11 residues. Germline CDR1 and CDR2: SNHLY and FYNNEI. CDR3 in DNA: TGTGCCAGCAATCTTCGGGCTGAAGCTTTCTTT. Residues: CASNLRAEAFF.

The chain links TRBV30 to TRBJ1-3; unclear D gene. Trimming pared 5 bases from V and 1 base from J, leaving 6 bases between. The length of the CDR3 is 12 residues. Per germline, CDR1 GTSNPN and CDR2 SVGIG (reference sequence). CDR3 protein: CAWDLSGNTIYF. CDR3 sequence (DNA): TGTGCCTGGGATCTTTCTGGAAACACCATATATTTT.

The chain recombines TRBV28 with TRBJ2-3, with D perhaps assigned TRBD1 or TRBD2 (6 bases each). The CDR3 has 16 residues. V was shortened by 6 bases and J by 2 bases, with 18 bases between the two germline ends. Germline CDR1 and CDR2: MDHEN and SYDVKM. CDR3 sequence: CASSAGTMVHTDTQYF. The CDR3, as DNA: TGTGCCAGCAGCGCGGGGACAATGGTCCACACAGATACGCAGTATTTT. Combining the CDR3 with reference TRBV28 and TRBJ2-3 gives the whole variable domain DVKVTQSSRYLVKRTGEKVFLECVQDMDHENMFWYRQDPGLGLRLIYFSYDVKMKEKGDIPEGYSVSREKKERFSLILESASTNQTSMYLCASSAGTMVHTDTQYFGPGTRLTVL.

CDR3 protein: CASSVGGQQNTEAFF. The CDR3 region has the DNA TGTGCCAGCAGCGTAGGGGGACAACAAAACACTGAAGCTTTCTTT. The chain couples TRBV9 to TRBJ1-1; D might be TRBD1 (6 bases). Germline V gene lookup returns CDR1 SGDLS and CDR2 YYNGEE. The CDR3 runs to 15 residues. V lost 0 bases and J lost 2, with 11 bases in between. Complete variable domain (other parts from reference TRBV9 and TRBJ1-1): DSGVTQTPKHLITATGQRVTLRCSPRSGDLSVYWYQQSLDQGLQFLIQYYNGEERAKGNILERFSAQQFPDLHSELNLSSLELGDSALYFCASSVGGQQNTEAFFGQGTRLTVV.

V is TRBV2 and J is TRBJ2-4; D not certain. Between the trimmed V and J ends, which lost 8 bases and 0 bases, there was a span of 11 bases. CDR3 length: 14 residues. Germline V gives CDR1 SNHLY, CDR2 FYNNEI. CDR3: CASAGTIAKNIQYF. In DNA form, the CDR3 reads TGTGCCAGCGCCGGAACCATAGCCAAAAACATTCAGTACTTC. Drawing the rest from reference TRBV2 and TRBJ2-4, the complete variable domain is EPEVTQTPSHQVTQMGQEVILRCVPISNHLYFYWYRQILGQKVEFLVSFYNNEISEKSEIFDDQFSVERPDGSNFTLKIRSTKLEDSAMYFCASAGTIAKNIQYFGAGTRLSVL.

This clone was counted once. A read error may produce the germline difference seen at one junction end. The genes are TRBV7-9 and TRBJ1-6; the D is unclear. Germline CDR1 is SEHNR and CDR2 is FQNEAQ (reference sequence). The length of the CDR3 is 12 residues. The CDR3 loop is CASTLVDSPLHF. The DNA for the CDR3 is TGTGCCAGCACCTTAGTAGACTCACCCCTCCACTTT.

The J gene is TRBJ2-3, the V gene TRBV16; D remains unclear. The CDR3 is 11 amino acids. Trimming left V 0 bases short and J 5 bases short, with 0 bases between. Germline CDR1 and CDR2: KGHSY and FQNENV. Written as DNA, the CDR3 is TGTGCCAGCAGCCAATCAGATACGCAGTATTTT. This gives the protein CASSQSDTQYF.

The gene calls are TRBV4-3 and TRBJ2-5; possibly TRBD1 for D (6 bases). V was trimmed by 4 bases and J by 5 bases, leaving 23 bases between them. Germline assignment: CDR1 LGHNA and CDR2 YSLEER. This CDR3 is built from 17 residues. The CDR3, as DNA: TGCGCCAGCAGCCGAGTGGGGCTACAGGGATTCGGGGAGACCCAGTACTTC. Translated, it gives CASSRVGLQGFGETQYF.

The CDR3 sequence: CASSLEAGFYEQYF. The CDR3 DNA follows: TGTGCCAGCAGCTTAGAGGCAGGGTTCTACGAGCAGTACTTC. J is TRBJ2-7 and V is TRBV7-2; tentative D call: TRBD1 (5 bases). Trimming stripped 1 base from V and 3 bases from J, with 10 bases between. From germline, CDR1 is SGHTA and CDR2 FQGNSA. This CDR3 is 14 amino acids long. Complete variable domain (other parts from reference TRBV7-2 and TRBJ2-7): GAGVSQSPSNKVTEKGKDVELRCDPISGHTALYWYRQSLGQGLEFLIYFQGNSAPDKSGLPSDRFSAERTGGSVSTLTIQRTQQEDSAVYLCASSLEAGFYEQYFGPGTRLTVT.

In its sample, this clone was seen a few times. The chain joins TRBV6-5 to TRBJ2-7, with a tentative D call TRBD1 (5 bases). This CDR3 spans 11 amino acids. The V and J ends lost 7 bases and 7 bases respectively, with 11 bases between them. Per germline, CDR1 MNHEY and CDR2 SVGAGI. The CDR3 DNA sequence: TGTGCCAGCACCTCAGGGCGGGAGCAGTACTTC. Translated, it gives CASTSGREQYF.

The gene calls are TRBV2 and TRBJ1-2; no definite D call. Germline CDR1 SNHLY, CDR2 FYNNEI. The V end was cut by 6 bases, the J end by 5 bases, with 7 bases between. The CDR3 consists of 11 residues. CDR3 bases: TGTGCCAGCAGCGCCCTTTATGGCTACACCTTC. It translates to CASSALYGYTF.

Turning to this clone: The sample carries other DNA sequences with the same CDR3. The V gene is TRBV6-6, the J gene TRBJ2-7; D is uncertain. The CDR3 is made up of 12 amino acids. Trimming left V 5 bases short and J 0 bases short, with 5 bases between. Germline lookup yields CDR1 MNHNY and CDR2 SVGAGI (reference sequence). CDR3 bases: TGTGCCAGCAGTGGTTCCTCCTACGAGCAGTACTTC. It specifies CASSGSSYEQYF.

This rearrangement joins TRBV2 to TRBJ2-3; D may be TRBD2 (5 bases). The CDR3 sequence is 14 residues long. Germline V CDR1 and CDR2: SNHLY, FYNNEI. The germline V and J ends were trimmed by 8 bases and 6 bases, with 18 bases remaining between them. The DNA for the CDR3 is TGTGCCAGCCAAATTCGAGAGGGTTGGGATACGCAGTATTTT. Translated, it gives CASQIREGWDTQYF. Looking up the rest from reference TRBV2 and TRBJ2-3 gives the full variable domain: EPEVTQTPSHQVTQMGQEVILRCVPISNHLYFYWYRQILGQKVEFLVSFYNNEISEKSEIFDDQFSVERPDGSNFTLKIRSTKLEDSAMYFCASQIREGWDTQYFGPGTRLTVL.

The J gene is TRBJ2-7, the V gene TRBV7-9; maybe TRBD1 (5 bases). The CDR3 covers 14 residues. With 0 bases removed from V and 5 bases from J, the gap between germline ends came to 11 bases. Germline V gene lookup returns CDR1 SEHNR and CDR2 FQNEAQ (reference sequence). CDR3 sequence (DNA): TGTGCCAGCAGCTTAGCCCCCTCAGGGAACGAGCAGTACTTC. This codes for CASSLAPSGNEQYF.

This chain joins TRBV6-1 and TRBJ2-3; the D is unclear. CDR1 is MNHNS, CDR2 SASEGT, per germline. V shed 0 bases and J shed 0 bases, with 4 bases lying between them. The CDR3 loop spans 14 amino acids. The CDR3 here is CASSEAGSTDTQYF. The CDR3 DNA reads as TGTGCCAGCAGTGAAGCCGGAAGCACAGATACGCAGTATTTT.

This clone occurred a few times. The chain couples TRBV6-5 to TRBJ2-7, with a possible D match to TRBD2 (5 bases). With 6 bases removed from V and 1 base from J, the gap between germline ends came to 13 bases. This CDR3 is built from 14 residues. Germline V gives CDR1 MNHEY, CDR2 SVGAGI. The CDR3 sequence is CASSTGMGSYEQYF. In DNA, the CDR3 is TGTGCCAGCAGCACCGGGATGGGGTCCTACGAGCAGTACTTC.

The V and J genes are TRBV5-6 and TRBJ2-2; D may be TRBD1 (5 bases). Per germline, CDR1 SGHDT and CDR2 YYEEEE. Trimming removed 2 bases at V and 4 bases at J, with 12 bases between. This CDR3 is 15 amino acids long. CDR3 sequence: CASSFQGLITGELFF. The CDR3 region has the DNA TGTGCCAGCAGCTTTCAGGGCTTGATCACCGGGGAGCTGTTTTTT.

This sequence joins TRBV2 and TRBJ2-5; 10 bases agree with TRBD2. The germline V gene has CDR1 SNHLY and CDR2 FYNNEI. The CDR3 runs to 14 residues. Germline trimming cut 10 bases from V and 5 bases from J; bases unmatched to any gene: 10. CDR3 bases: TGTGCCATCGTTCCTAGCGGGGGAGGTGAGACCCAGTACTTC. Its translation is CAIVPSGGGETQYF.

The chain has TRBV9 and TRBJ2-2; TRBD1 matches at 8 bases. The CDR3 totals 17 residues. The V gene's germline CDR1 is SGDLS and CDR2 YYNGEE. The trim removed 4 bases at V and 8 bases at J, leaving 16 bases unmatched. The CDR3 protein is CASSPRSRGPLGGELFF. Here the CDR3 DNA reads TGTGCCAGCAGCCCCAGGTCCAGGGGGCCTCTCGGAGGGGAGCTGTTTTTT. The full variable domain, in which reference TRBV9 and TRBJ2-2 provide the parts outside the CDR3, is DSGVTQTPKHLITATGQRVTLRCSPRSGDLSVYWYQQSLDQGLQFLIQYYNGEERAKGNILERFSAQQFPDLHSELNLSSLELGDSALYFCASSPRSRGPLGGELFFGEGSRLTVL.

The rearrangement joins TRBV7-2 to TRBJ1-5; 10 nucleotides match TRBD1. The J segment lost 8 bases and the V segment lost 6 bases, leaving 13 bases of the junction unmatched. This CDR3 is 16 amino acids long. Germline CDR1 SGHTA, CDR2 FQGNSA. Here the CDR3 DNA reads TGTGCCAGCAGTAAGTTGACAGGGGGCTTATGGGAGCCCCAGCATTTT. Residues: CASSKLTGGLWEPQHF.

The chain has TRBV6-4 and TRBJ2-4; D may be TRBD1 or TRBD2 (5 bases each). Germline loops: CDR1 MRHNA, CDR2 SNTAGT. The CDR3 is 13 amino acids. V shed 2 bases and J shed 8 bases, with 10 bases lying between them. In nucleotides, the CDR3 is TGTGCCAGCAGTGACAGAACGGGGCACATTCAGTACTTC. Translated, it gives CASSDRTGHIQYF.

The J gene is TRBJ1-2, the V gene TRBV7-2; D gene uncertain. From germline, CDR1 is SGHTA and CDR2 FQGNSA. V gave up 1 base and J gave up 7 bases, with 19 bases separating them. The CDR3 is 16 residues long. The CDR3 here is CASSLGVSRTLGGYTF. DNA for the CDR3: TGTGCCAGCAGCTTAGGTGTCAGCAGGACTCTGGGTGGCTACACCTTC.

This clone was seen more than once but under ten times. CDR3 sequence: CASSLPLLSYSYEQYF. The CDR3 bases are TGTGCCAGCAGCTTACCTCTTCTCTCCTACTCCTACGAGCAGTACTTC. The chain is built from TRBV11-3 and TRBJ2-7; D gene unclear. The V and J ends lost 2 bases and 0 bases respectively, with 14 bases between them. Germline V CDR1 and CDR2: SGHNT, YENEEA. The CDR3 is made up of 16 amino acids.

The V call is TRBV18, the J call TRBJ1-6; 7 bases are shared with TRBD1. Germline loops: CDR1 KGHSH, CDR2 LQKENI. The V and J ends lost 2 bases and 0 bases, in that order; junction bases with no gene match: 13. The CDR3 has 20 residues. The CDR3 DNA follows: TGTGCCAGCTCACCAGGGTATTGGGACAGCATAAGCTCCTATAATTCACCCCTCCACTTT. Protein product: CASSPGYWDSISSYNSPLHF.

The chain carries TRBV11-2 and TRBJ2-7, with D uncertain. The germline V gene encodes CDR1 SGHAT and CDR2 FQNNGV. V lost 3 bases to trimming and J lost 0 bases, with 6 bases between them. This CDR3 has 13 residues. CDR3 protein: CASSFGLSYEQYF. The CDR3 DNA reads as TGTGCCAGCAGCTTCGGTCTCTCCTACGAGCAGTACTTC.